Listed below are T cell receptor beta chains from one sample, sequenced in a study of blood T cell repertoires in COVID-19. TCRdb keeps only in-frame clones here, not all; method: immunoSEQ multiplex PCR. The data show fewer than 250,000 clones, 70% to 90% seen once. The sequenced material came from PBMCs or T cells enriched from blood (not recorded which). The receptor set was obtained from a woman aged 50 to 65 with acute COVID-19. The CDR3 runs from the conserved cysteine through the conserved F or W. Each record gives: CDR3 DNA, CDR3 protein, V gene, D gene, J gene, clone size. D genes are given only for firm matches. Size is stated for part of the rows, as once, few or many counts, or as a class when the clone is expanded.

TGTGCCAGCGGTGGACAGGCAGTACTTAATGGCTACACCTTC CASGGQAVLNGYTF TRBV2 TRBD1 TRBJ1-2 once
TGTGCCAGCAGCTTAGTGGGGGCCACTAATGAAAAACTGTTTTTT CASSLVGATNEKLFF TRBV7-2 . TRBJ1-4 .
TGTCCCACCCGCGGGGGGGCGGGGCGGGATACGCAGTATTTT CPTRGGAGRDTQYF TRBV7-2 TRBD2 TRBJ2-3 .
TGTGCCAGCTCACTAGCCGGGACAGGGTCCTACGAGCAGTACTTC CASSLAGTGSYEQYF TRBV18 TRBD1 TRBJ2-7 .
TGTGCCAGCAGTTTACAACAGAACTACAATGAGCAGTTCTTC CASSLQQNYNEQFF TRBV28 . TRBJ2-1 .
TGTGCCAGCAATTCCCGGAGGGAGGGTGGCTACACCTTC CASNSRREGGYTF TRBV12-3/TRBV12-4 . TRBJ1-2 .
TGTGCCATCAGGACTAGCGGGAGGACCTACGAGCAGTACTTC CAIRTSGRTYEQYF TRBV10-3 TRBD2 TRBJ2-7 .
TGTGCCAGCAGTCTTGACTCTCCCTACGAGCAGTACTTC CASSLDSPYEQYF TRBV6-1 . TRBJ2-7 .
TGTGCCAGCAGTCTCACCGCCCTGGGCGGGGCGCAGTATTTT CASSLTALGGAQYF TRBV2 . TRBJ2-3 .
TGTGCCAGCACCCTGACAGTTTCCTCGGCGTCACCCCTCCACTTT CASTLTVSSASPLHF TRBV28 . TRBJ1-6 .
TGTGCCAGCAGCGCTGTAGCGGGAGTTAGCACAGATACGCAGTATTTT CASSAVAGVSTDTQYF TRBV9 TRBD2 TRBJ2-3 .
TGTGCCACCTCGGACAACACAGATACGCAGTATTTT CATSDNTDTQYF TRBV10-3 . TRBJ2-3 once
TGTGCCAGCACTGGCGGTGCGGACTACTATGGCTACACCTTC CASTGGADYYGYTF TRBV6-5 . TRBJ1-2 .
TGTGCCAGCAGCAGGACTGTCTACGAGCAGTACTTC CASSRTVYEQYF TRBV11-2 . TRBJ2-7 .
TGTGCCAGCAGTTTATTCGCCGGGACAGGGTCCTACGAGCAGTACTTC CASSLFAGTGSYEQYF TRBV27 TRBD1 TRBJ2-7 .
TGTGCCAGCAGTTCGGGGCCGGGGACAGACGCCAATCAGCCCCAGCATTTT CASSSGPGTDANQPQHF TRBV28 TRBD1 TRBJ1-5 .
TGTGCCAGCGGACCCCTAGCGGGGACAAATTCACCCCTCCACTTT CASGPLAGTNSPLHF TRBV27 . TRBJ1-6 .
TGTGCCAGCAGCTTGGCCGACAGGGTGACTGGAAACACCATATATTTT CASSLADRVTGNTIYF TRBV5-6 TRBD1 TRBJ1-3 few
TGTGCCAGCAGCTCGACAGGGGTTGAAAAACTGTTTTTT CASSSTGVEKLFF TRBV7-9 TRBD1 TRBJ1-4 .
TGTGCCACCCGTCCCGCATGGAGCTCTGGAAACACCATATATTTT CATRPAWSSGNTIYF TRBV6-5 . TRBJ1-3 few
TGTGCCAGCAGCTTAGGCGGGAGTTCCAATGAGCAGTTCTTC CASSLGGSSNEQFF TRBV7-2 TRBD2 TRBJ2-1 .
TGTGCCAGCAGCCCCGGGTTCAGGGAGGGGGGACACGAGCAGTACTTC CASSPGFREGGHEQYF TRBV11-2 . TRBJ2-7 .
TGTGCCACCAGCAGTCCTAGGACTCACTACGAGCAGTACTTC CATSSPRTHYEQYF TRBV15 . TRBJ2-7 once
TGTGCCAGCAGTTACTTCGGACAGGGGGACACTGAAGCTTTCTTT CASSYFGQGDTEAFF TRBV6-5 TRBD1 TRBJ1-1 .
TGTGCCAGCAGCTGGACTAGGTCCAATGAGCAGTTCTTC CASSWTRSNEQFF TRBV5-4 TRBD2 TRBJ2-1 .
TGTGCCAGCCGGGGGGGAGGGAGCGGAGGCACTGAAGCTTTCTTT CASRGGGSGGTEAFF TRBV6-5 . TRBJ1-1 .
TGTGCCAGCAGAGACAGGGCTGGGACTAATGAAAAACTGTTTTTT CASRDRAGTNEKLFF TRBV6-5 TRBD1 TRBJ1-4 .
TGTGCCAGCAGCCCTAACGGAAACACCATATATTTT CASSPNGNTIYF TRBV12-3/TRBV12-4 . TRBJ1-3 .
TGCGCCAGCAGCGCTCCTCCAGGGTACAATGAGCAGTTCTTC CASSAPPGYNEQFF TRBV5-1 . TRBJ2-1 .
TGTGCCACCCAACGATCCGGGTCTAGCTCCTACGAGCAGTACTTC CATQRSGSSSYEQYF TRBV19 . TRBJ2-7 .
TGTGCCACCAGCAGAGAAGATCGGGGTCTGGAAAAACTGTTTTTT CATSREDRGLEKLFF TRBV15 . TRBJ1-4 .
TGTGCCAGCAGCTTCGGACAGGGGGCCAATGAGCAGTTCTTC CASSFGQGANEQFF TRBV7-3 TRBD1 TRBJ2-1 .
TGTGCCAGCAGCTTGCGGGGGGATGGCACAGATACGCAGTATTTT CASSLRGDGTDTQYF TRBV5-8 TRBD2 TRBJ2-3 .
TGCGCCAGCAGCTTACAGGCGGGCACAGATACGCAGTATTTT CASSLQAGTDTQYF TRBV5-1 . TRBJ2-3 .
TGTGCCAGCAGCTTAGTGCGCGGGAGGGCCCCCTACGAGCAGTACTTC CASSLVRGRAPYEQYF TRBV11-2 TRBD2 TRBJ2-7 .
TGCGCCAGCAGCTTGGCGGGGAGAGGGCAGTTCTTC CASSLAGRGQFF TRBV5-1 . TRBJ2-1 once
TGTGCCAGCAGTTCGACAGGGCTAAGTGGAAACACCATATATTTT CASSSTGLSGNTIYF TRBV27 TRBD1 TRBJ1-3 once
TGTGCCAGCAGTTTAGGAGGGTTAGCTTTCTTT CASSLGGLAFF TRBV27 . TRBJ1-1 once
TGCAGCGTAGGCGCGGGAGACGGAAACAATCAGCCCCAGCATTTT CSVGAGDGNNQPQHF TRBV29-1 . TRBJ1-5 .
TGTGCCAGCAGGTGGCCGGGACAGGGTTCTTATGAGCAGTTCTTC CASRWPGQGSYEQFF TRBV27 TRBD1 TRBJ2-1 .
TGTGCCAGCAGTTACTCGGGGGGGCAAATGATGTACGAGCAGTACTTC CASSYSGGQMMYEQYF TRBV6-5 . TRBJ2-7 .
TGTGCCAGCAGTTACTCGCGGGGTCATGAGCAGTTCTTC CASSYSRGHEQFF TRBV6-5 . TRBJ2-1 .
TGTGCCAGCCTCCCGAAACAGTATAGCAATCAGCCCCAGCATTTT CASLPKQYSNQPQHF TRBV6-6 . TRBJ1-5 .
TGTGCCAGCAGCATACCAGGGGCCGAGCAGTACTTC CASSIPGAEQYF TRBV7-3 . TRBJ2-7 .
TGTGCCAGCAGCAAACTAACTACGGTGGACACTGAAGCTTTCTTT CASSKLTTVDTEAFF TRBV21-1 . TRBJ1-1 .